Listed here are 9 T cell receptor beta chains from one sample, sequenced in a study of shared clonotypes between healthy human individuals. Data came from immunoSEQ multiplex PCR; TCRdb stores just in-frame clones and leaves some out. The table includes about 2 million clones, over 85% detected once. Input material: naive CD4+ T cells sorted from blood. Subset in this sample: CD45RA+ positively selected. These receptor sequences come from a man between 18 and 35 years old in good health.

V and J are TRBV6-5 and TRBJ2-1; D not resolved. Trimming stripped 8 bases from V and 0 bases from J, with 14 bases between. CDR3 length: 15 residues. The germline CDR1 and CDR2 sequences are MNHEY and SVGAGI. CDR3 in DNA: TGTGCCAGCGGCGCCGGACCAAGCTCCTACAATGAGCAGTTCTTC. Protein: CASGAGPSSYNEQFF.

The chain recombines TRBV28 with TRBJ1-1, with D tentatively TRBD1 (5 bases). The germline CDR1 and CDR2 sequences are MDHEN and SYDVKM. V gave up 8 bases and J gave up 1 base, with 20 bases separating them. CDR3 size: 16 residues. The CDR3 sequence: CASRLRGGRTNTEAFF. CDR3 sequence (DNA): TGTGCCAGCCGACTGCGGGGCGGGAGAACGAACACTGAAGCTTTCTTT. Based on the CDR3 plus reference TRBV28 and TRBJ1-1, the full variable domain is DVKVTQSSRYLVKRTGEKVFLECVQDMDHENMFWYRQDPGLGLRLIYFSYDVKMKEKGDIPEGYSVSREKKERFSLILESASTNQTSMYLCASRLRGGRTNTEAFFGQGTRLTVV.

The chain is built from TRBV4-1 and TRBJ1-1; no clear D. CDR3 length: 14 residues. CDR1 MGHRA and CDR2 YSYEKL come from the germline V gene. The V gene lost 2 bases and the J gene lost 3 bases, with 10 bases spanning the gap. The CDR3 is CASSQRNVYTEAFF. The CDR3 bases are TGCGCCAGCAGCCAACGGAACGTGTACACTGAAGCTTTCTTT.

This chain joins TRBV10-3 and TRBJ2-1, with 9 bases that match TRBD2. Germline assignment: CDR1 ENHRY and CDR2 SYGVKD. There are 14 residues in the CDR3. V lost 11 bases, J lost 2 bases, and 7 bases stayed unmatched. As DNA, the CDR3 is TGTGCCGTCCTTAGCGGGGGTACCTACAATGAGCAGTTCTTC. Its translation is CAVLSGGTYNEQFF.

The chain uses TRBV4-1 and TRBJ2-7; D may be TRBD1 (6 bases). Trimming left V 3 bases short and J 6 bases short, with 15 bases between. The length of the CDR3 is 14 residues. Germline loops: CDR1 MGHRA, CDR2 YSYEKL. In DNA form, the CDR3 reads TGCGCCAGCAGCCATCCAACAGGGTTGGGCGAGCAGTACTTC. Protein product: CASSHPTGLGEQYF.

Concerning this clone: The sample carries other DNA sequences with the same CDR3. Here the CDR3 DNA reads TGTGCCATCAGTGATGGACAGGGTAATGAAAAACTGTTTTTT. Residues: CAISDGQGNEKLFF. The chain employs TRBV10-3 and TRBJ1-4; 8 bases map to TRBD1. Germline CDR1 reads ENHRY; CDR2 reads SYGVKD. Trimming removed 3 bases from V and 4 bases from J; junction bases left unmatched: 1. This CDR3 region has 14 residues.

The CDR3 sequence is CASSLRAGNYGYTF. In DNA form, the CDR3 reads TGTGCCAGCAGTTTAAGGGCCGGCAACTATGGCTACACCTTC. J is TRBJ1-2 and V is TRBV27; no definite D call. This CDR3 contains 14 residues. From germline, CDR1 is MNHEY and CDR2 SMNVEV (reference sequence). V was cut by 2 bases and J by 2 bases, with 9 bases left in between.

This clone was found once. The chain is built from TRBV6-5 and TRBJ2-7; 7 nucleotides align to TRBD1. CDR1 is MNHEY and CDR2 is SVGAGI in the germline V gene. The V segment lost 11 bases and the J segment 7 bases; nucleotides outside the gene matches: 8. The CDR3 runs to 11 residues. Here the CDR3 reads CAGGRGKEQYF. DNA for the CDR3: TGTGCCGGCGGCAGGGGGAAAGAGCAGTACTTC.

The chain carries TRBV7-2 and TRBJ2-7; D perhaps matches TRBD2 (5 bases). Trimming shortened V by 5 bases and J by 4 bases, and 12 bases separated the two germline ends. Germline values: CDR1 SGHTA, CDR2 FQGNSA. CDR3 size: 13 residues. CDR3 region: CASSPGLEYEQYF. In DNA, the CDR3 is TGTGCCAGCAGCCCGGGATTGGAATACGAGCAGTACTTC.